A single sample gave rise to the 12 T cell receptor beta chains below, sequenced in a study of T cells after yellow fever vaccination. TCRdb independently ran MiXCR on the 5' RACE reads; one entry per CDR3 protein. The repertoire holds 500,000 to 650,000 distinct CDR3 sequences, with 17% as singletons. The sequencing here drew on PBMCs, taken more than 4 days after the first yellow fever vaccination. Source of these receptors: a man younger than 30 who received the YFV17D yellow fever vaccine.

This clonotype has at least ten counts. The chain employs TRBV5-4 and TRBJ2-7; the match to TRBD1 covers 7 bases. The V gene end was trimmed by 4 bases and the J gene end by 4 bases; junction bases not matched to a gene: 2. The CDR3 spans 12 residues. CDR1 SGHNT and CDR2 YYREEE come from the germline V gene (reference sequence). In DNA, the CDR3 is TGTGCCAGCAGCCAGACAGGGTACGAGCAGTACTTC. It yields the protein CASSQTGYEQYF.

Only a few counts were recorded for this clonotype. The rearrangement links TRBV9 to TRBJ2-5; possible D gene TRBD1, 6 bases. CDR1 is SGDLS, CDR2 YYNGEE, per germline. Trimming took off 3 bases at V and 3 bases at J, with 27 bases between the two ends. This CDR3 spans 19 amino acids. The chain's CDR3 is CASSGKDSWLFLEKETQYF. The DNA for the CDR3 is TGTGCCAGCAGCGGCAAGGACAGCTGGTTATTTCTGGAAAAAGAGACCCAGTACTTC.

There are a few counts of this clonotype. The DNA of the CDR3 is TGTGCCACCAGTTCCACAGGGGGAACTGAAGCTTTCTTT. Its protein is CATSSTGGTEAFF. V and J are TRBV15 and TRBJ1-1, with TRBD1 identical over 8 bases. Germline CDR1 reads LNHNV; CDR2 reads YYDKDF (reference sequence). The V segment lost 6 bases and the J segment 5 bases; nucleotides outside the gene matches: 5. The CDR3 spans 13 residues.

This clonotype was picked up many times. This rearrangement joins TRBV24-1 to TRBJ2-1; the match to TRBD2 covers 13 bases. CDR1 is KGHDR, CDR2 SFDVKD, per germline. With V trimmed by 5 bases and J by 8 bases, 5 bases remained unmatched. The CDR3 is made up of 15 amino acids. The CDR3 reads CATSVGLAGDYEQFF. As DNA, the CDR3 is TGTGCCACCAGTGTCGGACTAGCGGGGGACTATGAGCAGTTCTTC.

There are a few counts of this clonotype. This chain links TRBV27 with TRBJ2-1; TRBD2 matches at 15 bases. V was clipped by 1 base and J by 6 bases; unmatched bases: 16. CDR3 size: 21 residues. Germline CDR1 is MNHEY and CDR2 is SMNVEV (reference sequence). The CDR3 is CASSLFLGLAGGAGPLNEQFF. The DNA for the CDR3 is TGTGCCAGCAGTTTATTTCTAGGACTAGCGGGGGGGGCCGGGCCCCTCAATGAGCAGTTCTTC.

This rearrangement joins TRBV19 to TRBJ1-5; a weak D match, TRBD1 (6 bases). CDR1 and CDR2 (germline): LNHDA, SQIVND (reference sequence). V was clipped by 3 bases and J by 7 bases, with 13 bases between them. The CDR3 is 14 amino acids. This CDR3 is CASSIFGGSQPQHF. Here the CDR3 DNA reads TGTGCCAGTAGTATTTTCGGGGGCAGCCAGCCCCAGCATTTT.

This chain links TRBV5-4 with TRBJ2-2, with D unclear. Germline V lookup: CDR1 SGHNT, CDR2 YYREEE (reference sequence). The CDR3 is 13 amino acids. The V end lost 0 bases, the J end lost 7 bases, and 7 bases lay between the germline ends. The CDR3 nucleotides read TGTGCCAGCAGCTTGGGTCGGTACGGGGAGCTGTTTTTT. This codes for CASSLGRYGELFF.

This rearrangement joins TRBV18 to TRBJ1-2, with D possibly being TRBD1 (5 bases). CDR3 length equals 13 residues. V lost 3 bases and J lost 6, with 11 bases in between. Germline CDR1 is KGHSH and CDR2 is LQKENI. The DNA for the CDR3 is TGTGCCAGCTCACCGGGGGGTTCTGATGGCTACACCTTC. It encodes CASSPGGSDGYTF.

This chain connects TRBV21-1 to TRBJ2-7. TRBV21-1 is recorded as a pseudogene. CDR3 length: 12 residues. CDR3 DNA sequence: TGTGCCAGCAGCAAAAAGGTCTACGAGCAGTACGTC. It specifies CASSKKVYEQYV.

V and J are TRBV7-3 and TRBJ2-3; 7 bases align to TRBD2. The V gene end was trimmed by 3 bases and the J gene end by 8 bases; junction bases not matched to a gene: 11. Germline values: CDR1 SGHTA, CDR2 FQGTGA. The CDR3 is 15 residues long. For the CDR3, the DNA is TGTGCCAGCAGCTTTCGGGGAGGGACGAGTCCTACGCAGTATTTT. Protein: CASSFRGGTSPTQYF.

There are many counts of this clonotype. This chain uses TRBV4-3 with TRBJ2-1, with D perhaps matching TRBD2 (5 bases). This CDR3 region has 13 residues. Deletions cut 1 base from V and 5 bases from J, with 6 bases between. The germline V gene encodes CDR1 LGHNA and CDR2 YSLEER. CDR3 residues: CASSQGTDNEQFF. The CDR3 DNA follows: TGCGCCAGCAGCCAAGGGACTGACAATGAGCAGTTCTTC.

This chain connects TRBV5-1 to TRBJ2-3; TRBD2 agrees at 7 bases. This CDR3 has 14 amino acids. Germline V CDR1 and CDR2: SGHRS, YFSETQ. The junction had 6 bases not matched to a gene; V was cut back by 7 bases and J by 1 base. This CDR3 is CASGGGIGTDTQYF. In DNA form, the CDR3 reads TGCGCCAGCGGCGGGGGAATTGGCACAGATACGCAGTATTTT.